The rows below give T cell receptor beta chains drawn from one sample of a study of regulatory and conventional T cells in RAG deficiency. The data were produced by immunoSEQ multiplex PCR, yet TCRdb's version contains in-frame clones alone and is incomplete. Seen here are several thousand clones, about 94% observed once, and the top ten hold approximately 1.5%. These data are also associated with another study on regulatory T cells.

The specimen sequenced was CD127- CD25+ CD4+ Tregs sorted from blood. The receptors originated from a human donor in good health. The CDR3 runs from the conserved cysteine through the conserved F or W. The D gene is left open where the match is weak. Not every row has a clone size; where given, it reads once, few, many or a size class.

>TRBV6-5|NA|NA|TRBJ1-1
CASSLRDSAEAFF
TGTGCCAGCAGTCTCCGGGACTCAGCTGAAGCTTTCTTT
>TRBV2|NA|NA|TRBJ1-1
CASINGMNTEAFF
TGTGCCAGCATTAACGGGATGAACACTGAAGCTTTCTTT
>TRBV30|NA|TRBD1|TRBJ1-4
CAWSSPDRGEKLFF
TGTGCCTGGAGTTCCCCCGACAGGGGTGAAAAACTGTTTTTT
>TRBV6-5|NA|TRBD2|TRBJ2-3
CASSLIAGGPADTQYF
TGTGCCAGCAGTTTAATAGCGGGGGGTCCCGCGGATACGCAGTATTTT
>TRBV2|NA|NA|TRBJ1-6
CASSDSSYNSPLHF
TGTGCCAGCAGTGACAGCTCCTATAATTCACCCCTCCACTTT
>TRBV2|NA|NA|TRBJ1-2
CASSEGPGRNYGYTF
TGTGCCAGCAGTGAAGGGCCGGGGAGAAACTATGGCTACACCTTC
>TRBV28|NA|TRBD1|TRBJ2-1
CASSLRDRGRNEQFF
TGTGCCAGCAGTTTAAGGGACAGGGGGCGCAATGAGCAGTTCTTC
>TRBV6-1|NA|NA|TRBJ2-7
CASVRSRSYEQYF
TGTGCCAGCGTCAGGTCCCGCTCCTACGAGCAGTACTTC
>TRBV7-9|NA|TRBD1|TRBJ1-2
CASSLDTRGPYGYTF
TGTGCCAGCAGCTTAGATACCAGGGGGCCGTATGGCTACACCTTC
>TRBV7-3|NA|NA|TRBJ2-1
CASSPGDTPYNEQFF
TGTGCCAGCAGCCCCGGCGACACACCGTACAATGAGCAGTTCTTC
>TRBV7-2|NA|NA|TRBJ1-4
CASSLVWQGNEKLFF
TGTGCCAGCAGCTTAGTTTGGCAGGGGAATGAAAAACTGTTTTTT
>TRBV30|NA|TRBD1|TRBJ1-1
CAWDRQGWTEAFF
TGTGCCTGGGACCGACAGGGTTGGACTGAAGCTTTCTTT
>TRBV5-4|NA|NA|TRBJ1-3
CASSLVQGGRNTIYF
TGTGCCAGCAGCTTGGTCCAGGGAGGTCGAAACACCATATATTTT
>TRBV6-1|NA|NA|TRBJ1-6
CASSVLTVNNSPLHF
TGTGCCAGCAGTGTCTTGACAGTTAATAATTCACCCCTCCACTTT
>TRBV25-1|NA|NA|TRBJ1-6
CASSENRVGVYNSPLHF
TGTGCCAGCAGTGAAAATAGGGTAGGGGTTTATAATTCACCCCTCCACTTT
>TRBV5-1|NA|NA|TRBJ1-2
CASSLDPGGLLSQAYGYTF
TGCGCCAGCAGCTTGGACCCGGGGGGGTTACTCTCGCAGGCATATGGCTACACCTTC
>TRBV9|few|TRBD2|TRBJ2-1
CASSGLAGSYNEQFF
TGTGCCAGCAGCGGACTAGCGGGCTCCTACAATGAGCAGTTCTTC
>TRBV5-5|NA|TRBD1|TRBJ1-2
CASSLGTGVRYGYTF
TGTGCCAGCAGCTTGGGGACAGGGGTTCGCTATGGCTACACCTTC
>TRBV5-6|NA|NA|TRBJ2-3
CASSLVGQGLDTQYF
TGTGCCAGCAGCTTGGTGGGTCAGGGGCTGGATACGCAGTATTTT
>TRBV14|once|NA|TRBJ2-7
CASSRQLGSYEQYF
TGTGCCAGCAGCAGACAGTTAGGTTCCTACGAGCAGTACTTC
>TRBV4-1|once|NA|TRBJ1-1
CASSQDYFAGAAEAFF
TGCGCCAGCAGCCAAGATTACTTCGCAGGGGCCGCTGAAGCTTTCTTT
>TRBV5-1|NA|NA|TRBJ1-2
CASSLGRGDPYGYTF
TGCGCCAGCAGCTTGGGGCGCGGGGACCCCTATGGCTACACCTTC
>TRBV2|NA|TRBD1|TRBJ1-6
CASKGQFNSPLHF
TGTGCCAGCAAGGGACAGTTTAATTCACCCCTCCACTTT
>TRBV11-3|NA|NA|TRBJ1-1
CASSYRRGTEAFF
TGTGCCAGCAGCTACCGGAGGGGTACTGAAGCTTTCTTT
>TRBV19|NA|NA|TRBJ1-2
CASSTTLRVSLGGYTF
TGTGCCAGTAGTACCACCCTCAGGGTATCCCTGGGTGGCTACACCTTC
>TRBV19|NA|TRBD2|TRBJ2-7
CASSIEGLAGSYEQYF
TGTGCCAGTAGTATAGAAGGACTAGCGGGGTCCTACGAGCAGTACTTC
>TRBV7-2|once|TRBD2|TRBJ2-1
CASSLGLVNEQFF
TGTGCCAGCAGCTTGGGACTAGTCAATGAGCAGTTCTTC
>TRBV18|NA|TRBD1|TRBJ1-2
CASSQGQAGIDYGYTF
TGTGCCAGCTCACAGGGACAGGCGGGGATTGACTATGGCTACACCTTC
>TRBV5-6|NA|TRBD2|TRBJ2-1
CASSIGLAGGFSYNEQFF
TGTGCCAGCAGCATCGGACTAGCGGGGGGGTTCTCCTACAATGAGCAGTTCTTC
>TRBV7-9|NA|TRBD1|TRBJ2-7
CASSRYGTGAYEQYF
TGTGCCAGCAGCCGATATGGGACAGGGGCCTACGAGCAGTACTTC
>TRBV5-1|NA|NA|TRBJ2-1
CASSLEHREYNEQFF
TGCGCCAGCAGCTTGGAACACCGGGAGTACAATGAGCAGTTCTTC
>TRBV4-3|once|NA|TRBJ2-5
CASSQDNWRGTQYF
TGCGCCAGCAGCCAAGACAACTGGAGGGGGACCCAGTACTTC
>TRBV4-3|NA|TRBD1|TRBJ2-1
CASSQEGTAADEQFF
TGCGCCAGCAGCCAAGAGGGGACAGCGGCCGATGAGCAGTTCTTC
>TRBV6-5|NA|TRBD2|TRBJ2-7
CASSYVGGGRYHEQYF
TGTGCCAGCAGTTACGTGGGTGGCGGGAGGTATCACGAGCAGTACTTC
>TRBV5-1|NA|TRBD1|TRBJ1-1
CASSPQTGTGNTEAFF
TGCGCCAGCAGCCCCCAGACGGGGACAGGGAACACTGAAGCTTTCTTT
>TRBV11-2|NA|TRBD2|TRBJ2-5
CASSLLWGLKEETQYF
TGTGCCAGCAGCCTATTGTGGGGACTAAAAGAAGAGACCCAGTACTTC
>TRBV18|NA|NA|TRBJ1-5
CASSAQGFGNQPQHF
TGTGCCAGCTCAGCTCAGGGGTTTGGCAATCAGCCCCAGCATTTT
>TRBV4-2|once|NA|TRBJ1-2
CASSQNRESRKGGYTF
TGTGCCAGCAGCCAAAACCGGGAATCGAGAAAGGGAGGCTACACCTTC
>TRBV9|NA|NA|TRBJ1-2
CASSVGAVQGYTF
TGTGCCAGCAGCGTAGGGGCAGTACAGGGCTACACCTTC
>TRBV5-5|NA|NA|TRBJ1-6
CASSFREGGNSPLHF
TGTGCCAGCAGCTTCAGGGAAGGCGGTAATTCACCCCTCCACTTT
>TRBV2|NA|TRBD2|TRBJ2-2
CASSEGLLAGRRTGELFF
TGTGCCAGCAGTGAAGGTTTACTAGCGGGGAGACGAACCGGGGAGCTGTTTTTT
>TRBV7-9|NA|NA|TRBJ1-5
CASSPDRGVGGEPQHF
TGTGCCAGCAGCCCAGACCGCGGGGTGGGCGGTGAGCCCCAGCATTTT
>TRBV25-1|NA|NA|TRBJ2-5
CASSETGRAQYF
TGTGCCAGCAGTGAGACAGGACGGGCCCAGTACTTC
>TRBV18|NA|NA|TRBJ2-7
CASSPPNNVHEQYF
TGTGCCAGCTCACCACCAAACAATGTCCACGAGCAGTACTTC
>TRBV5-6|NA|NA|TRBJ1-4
CASRLNPRGNEKLFF
TGTGCCAGCAGGCTGAATCCCCGGGGAAATGAAAAACTGTTTTTT
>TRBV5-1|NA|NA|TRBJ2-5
CASSHGLETQYF
TGCGCCAGCTCTCACGGTTTAGAGACCCAGTACTTC
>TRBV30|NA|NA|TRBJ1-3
CAWTRSSGNTIYF
TGTGCCTGGACAAGGAGCTCTGGAAACACCATATATTTT
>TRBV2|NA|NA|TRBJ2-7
CASSEALRRTEGEQYF
TGTGCCAGCAGTGAAGCGCTTCGGCGGACAGAGGGCGAGCAGTACTTC
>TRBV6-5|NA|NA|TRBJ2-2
CASSRRAGATGELFF
TGTGCCAGCAGTCGTCGCGCAGGGGCCACCGGGGAGCTGTTTTTT
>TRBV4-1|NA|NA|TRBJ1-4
CASSQDSFEKLFF
TGCGCCAGCAGCCAAGATTCGTTCGAAAAACTGTTTTTT
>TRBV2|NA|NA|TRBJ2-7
CASGRIYEQYF
TGTGCCAGCGGCAGAATTTACGAGCAGTACTTC
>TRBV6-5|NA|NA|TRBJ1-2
CASSTQRFYGYTF
TGTGCCAGCAGCACTCAGCGGTTCTATGGCTACACCTTC
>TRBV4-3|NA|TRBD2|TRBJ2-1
CASSQGAGDEQFF
TGCGCCAGCAGCCAAGGTGCGGGGGATGAGCAGTTCTTC
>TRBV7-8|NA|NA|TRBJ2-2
CASSHGGGYQGGELFF
TGTGCCAGCAGTCACGGTGGCGGCTACCAAGGCGGGGAGCTGTTTTTT
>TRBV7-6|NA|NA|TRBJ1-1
CASSYREGTEAFF
TGTGCCAGCAGCTACAGGGAAGGCACTGAAGCTTTCTTT